This is a list of T cell receptor beta chains from one sample in a study of early T cells in non-severe SARS-CoV-2 infection. MiXCR was run by TCRdb on the 5' RACE reads, yielding one entry per CDR3 protein. The table includes 90,000 to 120,000 distinct CDR3 sequences, 11% detected once. The specimen sequenced was whole blood. These receptors all come from an adult who was a healthcare worker with PCR-confirmed SARS-CoV-2 infection or an uninfected control (not recorded which). Each CDR3 is given with its conserved first and last residue. The D gene is left open where the match is weak. A row's size may be missing; if present it is once, few, many or a size class.

>.|.|TRBJ2-7|TRBV3-1
TGTGCCAGCAGCCAACTAACTAGGGCGGGGCAGTACTTC
CASSQLTRAGQYF
>.|many|TRBJ2-7|TRBV28
TGTGCCAGCAGCTCCAACTACGAGCAGTACTTC
CASSSNYEQYF
>.|.|TRBJ2-4|TRBV3-1
TGTGCCAGCTCCACTCGGGAGTCAGGCAAAAACATTCAGTACTTC
CASSTRESGKNIQYF
>.|many|TRBJ2-6|TRBV12-3/TRBV12-4
TGTGCCAGCCGCCTAGTAGGGGGGGCCAACGTCCTGACTTTC
CASRLVGGANVLTF
>.|few|TRBJ2-5|TRBV4-1
TGCGCCAGCAGCCAACGGGTCGAAGAGACCCAGTACTTC
CASSQRVEETQYF
>.|few|TRBJ1-4|TRBV12-3/TRBV12-4
TGTGCCAGCAGCCTGGGACTTGGGTATGAAAAACTGTTTTTT
CASSLGLGYEKLFF
>.|many|TRBJ1-5|TRBV6-6
TGTGCCAGCAGTTACTCGAACAGGCTAGATCAGCCCCAGCATTTT
CASSYSNRLDQPQHF
>TRBD2|many|TRBJ2-5|TRBV12-3/TRBV12-4
TGTGCCAGCAGCCCGGATAGCGGGAGGGCCTTGGAGACCCAGTACTTC
CASSPDSGRALETQYF
>TRBD2|.|TRBJ2-1|TRBV28
TGTGCCAGCTCTGACTTGAGCGGGAGGGCAAGTGAGCAGTTCTTC
CASSDLSGRASEQFF
>.|many|TRBJ1-1|TRBV11-2
TGTGCCAGCAGCTTAAAAGGGGACACTGAAGCTTTCTTT
CASSLKGDTEAFF
>.|.|TRBJ1-2|TRBV10-2
TGCGCCAGCAGTGGTTCAGGAATACAAGGCTACACCTTC
CASSGSGIQGYTF
>.|few|TRBJ2-7|TRBV7-2
TGTGCCAGCAGCCTTTCGGGGAGGTCCTACGAGCAGTACTTC
CASSLSGRSYEQYF
>.|many|TRBJ2-5|TRBV29-1
TGCAGCGTTGACCCCAGACAGCAAGAGACCCAGTACTTC
CSVDPRQQETQYF
>.|many|TRBJ1-5|TRBV20-1
TGCAGTGCTAGAGCCGGCAATCAGCCCCAGCATTTT
CSARAGNQPQHF
>TRBD2|few|TRBJ2-5|TRBV20-1
TGCAGTGCTAGACGGAGCGGGAGGTTACAAGAGACCCAGTACTTC
CSARRSGRLQETQYF